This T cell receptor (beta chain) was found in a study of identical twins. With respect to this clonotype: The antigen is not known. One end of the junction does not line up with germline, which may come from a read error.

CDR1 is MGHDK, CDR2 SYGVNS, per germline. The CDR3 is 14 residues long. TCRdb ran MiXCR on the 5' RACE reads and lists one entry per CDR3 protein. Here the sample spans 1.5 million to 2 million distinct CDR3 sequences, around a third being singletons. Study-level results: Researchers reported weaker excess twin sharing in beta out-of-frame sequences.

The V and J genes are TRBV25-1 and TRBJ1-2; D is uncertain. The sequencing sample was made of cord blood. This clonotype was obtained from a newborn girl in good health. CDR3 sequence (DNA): TGTGCCAGCAGTGAATATAAGGGAGACTATGGCTGCACCTTC. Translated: CASSEYKGDYGCTF.